The 7 T cell receptor beta chains listed next were all sequenced from one sample in a study of shared clonotypes between healthy human individuals. The data were produced by immunoSEQ multiplex PCR, yet TCRdb's version contains in-frame clones alone and is incomplete. The sample consists of around 1.6 million clones, 95% to 99% of them appearing once. The sample was naive CD4+ T cells sorted from blood. As for subset: CD45RA+ positively selected. Receptors originate from a man between 25 and 39 years old in good health.

The chain links TRBV10-3 to TRBJ2-2, with TRBD1 matching over 9 bases. CDR3 length: 15 amino acids. In germline, CDR1 is ENHRY, CDR2 SYGVKD. J was trimmed by 7 bases and V by 4 bases; bases with no gene match: 7. The CDR3 is CAISGMTGGSGELFF. The CDR3 nucleotides read TGTGCCATCAGTGGGATGACAGGGGGTAGCGGGGAGCTGTTTTTT.

The chain has TRBV11-3 and TRBJ1-1, with 8 nucleotides matching TRBD1. This CDR3 spans 15 amino acids. The V gene's germline CDR1 is SGHNT and CDR2 YENEEA. The trim removed 5 bases at V and 1 base at J, leaving 6 bases unmatched. The CDR3 loop is CASSPRQGRNTEAFF. The CDR3 coding sequence is TGTGCCAGCAGCCCACGACAGGGGAGGAACACTGAAGCTTTCTTT.

The chain uses TRBV5-1 and TRBJ2-3; TRBD2 matches at 9 bases. The germline V gene has CDR1 SGHRS and CDR2 YFSETQ. V lost 0 bases to trimming and J lost 0 bases; unmatched junction nucleotides: 2. The CDR3 has 16 residues. In nucleotides, the CDR3 is TGCGCCAGCAGCTTGGCGACTAGCGGCAGCACAGATACGCAGTATTTT. Translation gives CASSLATSGSTDTQYF. The complete variable domain, with remaining parts taken from reference TRBV5-1 and TRBJ2-3, reads KAGVTQTPRYLIKTRGQQVTLSCSPISGHRSVSWYQQTPGQGLQFLFEYFSETQRNKGNFPGRFSGRQFSNSRSEMNVSTLELGDSALYLCASSLATSGSTDTQYFGPGTRLTVL.

The chain joins TRBV5-8 to TRBJ2-5; TRBD1 matches 10 bases. Germline CDR1 reads SGHTS; CDR2 reads YDEGEE. The CDR3 has 15 amino acids. Losses at the gene ends were 5 bases for V and 7 bases for J; bases not matched to a gene: 11. The CDR3 DNA sequence: TGTGCCAGCAGATCTCCGGGACAGGGGCTGACGACCCAGTACTTC. This translates into CASRSPGQGLTTQYF.

This clone was found once. The rearrangement uses TRBV30 and TRBJ1-1; D remains ambiguous. Trimming pared 6 bases from V and 7 bases from J, leaving 24 bases between. The CDR3 covers 15 residues. In germline, CDR1 is GTSNPN, CDR2 SVGIG (reference sequence). CDR3 in amino acids: CACRSAPGLLGEAFF. Here the CDR3 DNA reads TGTGCCTGCCGCTCGGCCCCGGGCTTGTTGGGTGAAGCTTTCTTT.

The chain links TRBV28 to TRBJ2-5, with 8 nucleotides matching TRBD1. J was trimmed by 9 bases and V by 6 bases; bases with no gene match: 18. There are 16 residues in the CDR3. The germline gives CDR1 MDHEN, CDR2 SYDVKM. CDR3: CASSRPGQGYKSPQYF. CDR3 nucleotide sequence: TGTGCCAGCAGCCGACCAGGACAGGGCTATAAGTCGCCCCAGTACTTC.

V usage is TRBV7-9 and J usage is TRBJ1-4; 8 bases line up with TRBD1. Trimming removed 6 bases from V and 3 bases from J; junction bases left unmatched: 12. Germline CDR1 reads SEHNR; CDR2 reads FQNEAQ (reference sequence). CDR3 length: 17 residues. The CDR3: CASSPGQGTTANEKLFF. CDR3 sequence (DNA): TGTGCCAGCAGTCCTGGACAGGGTACTACGGCTAATGAAAAACTGTTTTTT. Combining the CDR3 with reference TRBV7-9 and TRBJ1-4 gives the whole variable domain DTGVSQNPRHKITKRGQNVTFRCDPISEHNRLYWYRQTLGQGPEFLTYFQNEAQLEKSRLLSDRFSAERPKGSFSTLEIQRTEQGDSAMYLCASSPGQGTTANEKLFFGSGTQLSVL.